The sequence of this T cell receptor (beta chain) was determined in a study of identical twins listed by TCRdb under 2016. Looking at the study overall: The study deep-sequenced TCR alpha and beta repertoires from monozygotic twins, unrelated adults of various ages and cord blood to test whether fetal clonotypes persist. To rule out contamination, the twin experiments were replicated at different times with different library preparation protocols.

On the study overall, not on this receptor specifically: Excess twin sharing in beta out-of-frame sequences was weaker because fewer shared sequences lowered the signal-to-noise ratio. Zero-insertion analyses could be partly confounded by invariant T cells such as MAIT and iNKT, although diverse VJ usage argued against such confounding for most clonotypes. In monozygotic twins, out-of-frame TCR alpha sharing was systematically underestimated by recombination models, although the models agreed with sharing between unrelated individuals. Compared with coincidental sharing between unrelated individuals, an excess of low generation-probability sequences was observed among out-of-frame TCR alpha sequences shared between twins. Because the same donors could not be followed over many years, the conclusions depended on cross-sectional statistical analysis. Abundant cord blood beta clonotypes carried fewer insertions; young adult naive repertoires showed a weaker similar trend, while memory repertoires showed none.

Library construction relied on 5' RACE. Instrument on record: Illumina HiSeq 2000. A universal primer binding site was introduced by template switching, and a unique molecular identifier was present in the final cDNA, enabling accurate counting of TCR cDNA molecules. Specific primers in the conserved constant-segment region were used to synthesize first-strand cDNA for the TCR alpha and beta chains. To control for contamination, every cDNA library carried two barcodes: a SMART-Mk sample barcode plus Illumina barcodes. TruSeq adapter sequences, together with Illumina sample barcodes, were added in two successive PCR steps. Sequencing of the TCR alpha and beta cDNA libraries was done on the Illumina HiSeq platform using custom primers. Turning to the authors' computational methods: Unique molecular identifiers were extracted from raw reads with MiGEC, and CDR3 positions were determined with MiXCR. For each individual, recombination models were inferred using an EM algorithm with the repgenHMM and IGoR tools. The analysis of shared clonotypes was done with the tcR package in R, with sharing normalized by the product of cloneset sizes. To study raw recombination free of thymic and clonal selection effects, out-of-frame nonproductive sequences were analyzed. TCRdb reprocessed the public reads (quality trimming at Q25 with fastp, clone calling with MiXCR) and kept in-frame beta chains. All rows with the same CDR3 protein become a single entry with the most common DNA and genes. For this entry, the V and J calls and clone size follow TCRdb and not the study's own pipeline. The sample table lists some 440,000 distinct CDR3 sequences, roughly 26% of them with a count of one. The ten top clones hold around 3% of the sample.

Every donor was a healthy Caucasian. The twin cohort consisted of three pairs of female monozygotic twins, all aged roughly 18 to 30 years. Positive isolation kits from Invitrogen were used to isolate the CD4+ and CD8+ T cell populations. The germline V gene specifies SGHRS as CDR1 and YFSETQ as CDR2. Trimming leaves V shorter by 4 bases and J shorter by 4 bases, with the junction holding 7 bases beyond the gene matches. Spanning cysteine to phenylalanine, the CDR3 consists of 15 amino acids. The entry retains the CDR3 DNA only, 45 bases that are in frame from base 1. For this clonotype: The antigen this receptor binds is unknown. No qualities accompany the bases; no much larger clone lies one base away.

This same sample was also taken into another study, of T cells expressing NK-cell markers. The second paper further reports: Three sorted T-cell subsets (CD3+CD56+NKG2C+, CD3+CD56+NKG2C- and CD3+CD56-NKG2C+) from roughly eight donors had their TCR beta-chain repertoires profiled. Seven of the eight sequenced donors were HCMV-seropositive and one was HCMV-seronegative. To restrict sorting to alphabetaTCR-expressing T cells, an anti-gammadeltaTCR antibody was added in several experiments. For six donors, the dominant CD3+CD56+NKG2C+ clonotypes were among the top 10 CD8+ clonotypes and accounted for roughly 1.0-7.5% of CD8+ T cells. Those dominant clonotypes were again the most abundant among CD3+CD56-NKG2C+ cells in a few donors, at about 28.3-65%. It remained unclear whether the expanded NKG2C-expressing T cell clones were specific for HCMV antigens. Randomly selected healthy volunteers, three men and five women, were used as the eight sequenced donors. HCMV serostatus was determined by detecting HCMV-specific IgG in serum with a commercial ELISA kit. Reads were demultiplexed and grouped by UMI with MIGEC, and clonotypes were assembled and quantified with MiTCR. To exclude erroneous sequences, any TCR cDNA sequence not supported by at least two reads was discarded. The tcR package was used for downstream repertoire analysis, and clonotypes were matched across fractions by CDR3 nucleotide sequence plus V segment. VDJmatch was used to annotate antigen specificity against VDJdb, with one amino acid substitution allowed in CDR3.

The origin of this receptor is a woman aged 18-35 years in good health. The sequenced sample was CD4+ T cells sorted from blood. The sequence is built from TRBV5-1 and TRBJ2-2; the junction holds 7 bases that match TRBD1. The nucleotides read TGCGCCAGCAGCGACCGACAGGGCCCCACCGGGGAGCTGTTTTTT. The encoded protein is CASSDRQGPTGELFF.